A single sample is the source of the 22 T cell receptor beta chains below, sequenced in a study of blood T cell repertoires in COVID-19 (dated by TCRdb to about 2020). Library preparation used the immunoSEQ multiplex PCR assay. TCRdb stores this immuneACCESS table with in-frame sequences only. Part of the clones is absent; in the studies checked, under half of the shortfall reflects unresolved V genes, and no reason is known for the rest. Across this sample there are 9,500 to 15,000 clones, with more than 75% seen only once. Approximately 15% of the sample is in the top ten clones. The sample comprised peripheral blood. These receptor sequences come from a man in his 70s with active COVID-19.

This chain connects TRBV5-1 to TRBJ1-1; tentatively, D is TRBD1 (5 bases). Germline V gene lookup returns CDR1 SGHRS and CDR2 YFSETQ. Trimming left V 4 bases short and J 9 bases short, with 25 bases between. The CDR3 consists of 16 residues. The CDR3 region is CASSSTVFGASEKAFF. DNA of the CDR3: TGCGCCAGCAGCAGTACGGTTTTTGGGGCGTCGGAGAAAGCTTTCTTT.

The chain has TRBV3-1 (or the pseudogene TRBV3-2) and TRBJ1-2, with D possibly matching TRBD1 (5 bases). CDR3 size: 14 residues. The germline V gene has CDR1 LGHDT and CDR2 YNNKEL (reference sequence). V lost 0 bases and J 2 bases, leaving 7 bases between the germline ends. The CDR3 spells CASSQEAGNYGYTF. CDR3 bases: TGTGCCAGCAGCCAAGAAGCAGGGAACTATGGCTACACCTTC.

The chain couples TRBV5-1 to TRBJ2-5; TRBD1 is a possible D gene (5 bases). CDR1 SGHRS and CDR2 YFSETQ come from the germline V gene. This CDR3 region has 13 residues. Trimming pared 7 bases from V and 2 bases from J, leaving 12 bases between. The CDR3 DNA sequence: TGCGCCAGCGCCCCTGGACAACAAGAGACCCAGTACTTC. This codes for CASAPGQQETQYF.

V gene TRBV19 combines with J gene TRBJ1-2, with a tentative D call TRBD1 (6 bases). With 3 bases removed from V and 6 bases from J, the gap between germline ends came to 11 bases. The CDR3 runs to 13 residues. Germline lookup yields CDR1 LNHDA and CDR2 SQIVND (reference sequence). DNA of the CDR3: TGTGCCAGTAGTATTTTCCAGGGGAATGGCTACACCTTC. Its protein product is CASSIFQGNGYTF.

The chain links TRBV15 to TRBJ2-7; 11 positions agree with TRBD2. Germline V gene lookup returns CDR1 LNHNV and CDR2 YYDKDF (reference sequence). The CDR3 runs to 19 residues. V trimming: 2 bases; J trimming: 4 bases; junction bases outside the gene matches: 16. The CDR3 DNA follows: TGTGCCACCAGCAGACCCTTCGGGACTAGCGGAGAAACCCGTTACGAGCAGTACTTC. Translating gives CATSRPFGTSGETRYEQYF. The variable domain in full, completed from reference TRBV15 and TRBJ2-7, reads DAMVIQNPRYQVTQFGKPVTLSCSQTLNHNVMYWYQQKSSQAPKLLFHYYDKDFNNEADTPDNFQSRRPNTSFCFLDIRSPGLGDTAMYLCATSRPFGTSGETRYEQYFGPGTRLTVT.

This sequence joins TRBV19 and TRBJ1-6; TRBD1 aligns across 10 bases. The germline gives CDR1 LNHDA, CDR2 SQIVND (reference sequence). This CDR3 is built from 17 residues. The trim removed 7 bases at V and 9 bases at J, leaving 15 bases unmatched. The CDR3 DNA reads TGTGCCAGTACCGGGGACAGGGGAGTTTTTATCGGTTCACCCCTCCACTTT. It codes for CASTGDRGVFIGSPLHF.

The CDR3 sequence is CATSRGRLAETQYF. Here the CDR3 DNA reads TGTGCCACCAGCAGAGGTCGACTAGCGGAGACCCAGTACTTC. The rearrangement uses TRBV15 and TRBJ2-5, with 8 bases aligning to TRBD2. CDR1 and CDR2 from the germline V gene are LNHNV and YYDKDF (reference sequence). V shed 1 base and J 5 bases; nucleotides not matched to a gene: 3. The CDR3 covers 14 residues.

The chain recombines TRBV3-1 (or the pseudogene TRBV3-2) with TRBJ1-5; D not resolved. Germline values: CDR1 LGHDT, CDR2 YNNKEL (reference sequence). The CDR3 covers 12 residues. V lost 1 base and J lost 5, with 3 bases in between. The DNA for the CDR3 is TGTGCCAGCAGCCAAGCCGATCAGCCCCAGCATTTT. This sequence encodes CASSQADQPQHF.

V gene TRBV6-2 or TRBV6-3 combines with J gene TRBJ2-1, with unresolved D. V was clipped by 4 bases and J by 12 bases, with 13 bases between them. This CDR3 is built from 12 residues. Germline V lookup: CDR1 MNHEY, CDR2 SVGEGT. The CDR3 DNA is TGTGCCAGCAGTTCAGTGGTCACGGGGCAGTTCTTC. The encoded protein is CASSSVVTGQFF.

This clone has a single count. The rearrangement joins TRBV2 to TRBJ1-1; no firm D call. V was trimmed by 2 bases and J by 7 bases, leaving 8 bases between them. The germline V gene encodes CDR1 SNHLY and CDR2 FYNNEI. The CDR3 loop spans 12 amino acids. The CDR3 loop reads CASSELVSEAFF. CDR3 nucleotide sequence: TGTGCCAGCAGTGAACTAGTCAGTGAAGCTTTCTTT.

This chain joins TRBV11-3 and TRBJ2-3; a weak D match, TRBD1 (5 bases). Trimming removed 1 base from V and 5 bases from J, with 16 bases in between. CDR3 size: 16 residues. CDR1 and CDR2 (germline): SGHNT, YENEEA. CDR3 DNA sequence: TGTGCCAGCAGCTTAGTGGTTGGCAGGGTGGGAGATACGCAGTATTTT. This translates into CASSLVVGRVGDTQYF.

The genes are TRBV5-5 and TRBJ1-6; D is unresolved. The CDR3 sequence is 15 residues long. With 4 bases removed from V and 4 bases from J, the gap between germline ends came to 12 bases. Looked up from germline, CDR1 is SGHKS and CDR2 is YYEKEE (reference sequence). The CDR3 protein is CASSPERTYNSPLHF. CDR3 sequence (DNA): TGTGCCAGCAGCCCCGAACGGACTTATAATTCACCCCTCCACTTT.

The chain couples TRBV6-5 to TRBJ1-2; maybe TRBD1 (5 bases). Germline V gene lookup returns CDR1 MNHEY and CDR2 SVGAGI. The CDR3 is made up of 14 amino acids. Trimming stripped 5 bases from V and 0 bases from J, with 10 bases between. CDR3 sequence reads: CASSRGAANYGYTF. The CDR3 nucleotides are TGTGCCAGCAGTCGCGGGGCGGCTAACTATGGCTACACCTTC.

This clone was seen only a few times. The chain carries TRBV4-2 and TRBJ2-7; perhaps TRBD2 as D (6 bases). V lost 4 bases and J lost 4, with 20 bases in between. The CDR3 covers 16 residues. Germline CDR1 LGHNA, CDR2 YNFKEQ. Here the CDR3 DNA reads TGTGCCAGCAGCCCCGGGACTCGGCGGGAAAGTTACGAGCAGTACTTC. Translation: CASSPGTRRESYEQYF.

V gene TRBV18 combines with J gene TRBJ1-2; the match to TRBD1 covers 9 bases. Germline V lookup: CDR1 KGHSH, CDR2 LQKENI. V was pared by 3 bases and J by 2 bases, with 1 base of the junction left unmatched. The CDR3 totals 14 residues. CDR3 in DNA: TGTGCCAGCTCACCGGGACAGGGAAACTATGGCTACACCTTC. Translated, it gives CASSPGQGNYGYTF. The complete variable domain, with remaining parts taken from reference TRBV18 and TRBJ1-2, reads NAGVMQNPRHLVRRRGQEARLRCSPMKGHSHVYWYRQLPEEGLKFMVYLQKENIIDESGMPKERFSAEFPKEGPSILRIQQVVRGDSAAYFCASSPGQGNYGYTFGSGTRLTVV.

The rearrangement joins TRBV2 to TRBJ2-7, with 12 bases fitting TRBD2. V dropped 6 bases and J dropped 6; count of bases not matched to a gene: 9. The CDR3 is 15 amino acids. Looked up from germline, CDR1 is SNHLY and CDR2 is FYNNEI. The CDR3 loop is CASSTRLAGVGEQYF. CDR3 in DNA: TGTGCCAGCAGCACTAGACTAGCGGGAGTAGGCGAGCAGTACTTC.

The chain has TRBV9 and TRBJ2-2; 12 bases line up with TRBD2. CDR3 length: 15 amino acids. Germline-derived CDR1 and CDR2 are SGDLS and YYNGEE. V was clipped by 4 bases and J by 8 bases; unmatched bases: 6. CDR3 DNA: TGTGCCAGCAGCCCCCGCGGGACTAGCGGGGGGGAGCTGTTTTTT. It is translated as CASSPRGTSGGELFF.

V and J are TRBV28 and TRBJ2-7, with TRBD1 matching over 7 bases. This CDR3 has 15 amino acids. Germline V gene lookup returns CDR1 MDHEN and CDR2 SYDVKM. J was trimmed by 1 base and V by 8 bases; bases with no gene match: 11. The CDR3, as DNA: TGTGCCAGCTCCATAGGGACAGCTACTTCCTACGAGCAGTACTTC. This encodes CASSIGTATSYEQYF.

The chain uses TRBV9 and TRBJ2-5, with D tentatively TRBD1 (6 bases). V dropped 0 bases and J dropped 4 bases, with 10 bases sitting between them. Per germline, CDR1 SGDLS and CDR2 YYNGEE. The CDR3 consists of 14 residues. DNA for the CDR3: TGTGCCAGCAGCGTAGGACAGGCCGGAGAGACCCAGTACTTC. It specifies CASSVGQAGETQYF.

The chain employs TRBV2 and TRBJ2-7; tentative D call: TRBD1 (6 bases). There are 14 residues in the CDR3. The V gene's germline CDR1 is SNHLY and CDR2 FYNNEI. Trimming removed 8 bases from V and 5 bases from J, with 19 bases in between. The CDR3 protein is CASSRGHSRDEQYF. CDR3 DNA: TGTGCCAGCTCCAGGGGCCATTCCCGGGACGAGCAGTACTTC.

This chain joins TRBV19 and TRBJ2-3, with 8 nucleotides matching TRBD2. The CDR3 runs 16 residues. Trimming removed 4 bases from V and 1 base from J; junction bases left unmatched: 7. Germline V gene sequence: CDR1 LNHDA, CDR2 SQIVND (reference sequence). Here the CDR3 DNA reads TGTGCCAGTAGTAGGGATCCGGGGGGGGGCACAGATACGCAGTATTTT. It encodes CASSRDPGGGTDTQYF.

This clone has only a few counts. The CDR3 region has the DNA TGCGCCAGCAGTGAGGTCGGGAGGAATTCACCCCTCCACTTT. It codes for CASSEVGRNSPLHF. The rearrangement links TRBV10-2 to TRBJ1-6; D call uncertain. Trimming pared 2 bases from V and 7 bases from J, leaving 9 bases between. The CDR3 loop spans 14 amino acids. In germline, CDR1 is WSHSY, CDR2 SAAADI.